This TCR beta chain was sequenced for a study of glioma-infiltrating T cells. Turning to the study itself: Glioma patients had dexamethasone for six or fewer days before surgery.

CDR1 and CDR2 from the germline V gene are MDHEN and SYDVKM. The CDR3 loop spans 16 amino acids. V trimming: 6 bases; J trimming: 7 bases; junction bases outside the gene matches: 14. This clonotype was observed many times. What it binds is unknown. Whole-study results and caveats: A blood CDR3 motif signature was depleted in highly divergent patients.

Using RNA template, CDR3s of TCR alpha and beta were amplified with iRepertoire arm-PCR. TCRdb re-called the multiplex PCR reads with MiXCR, one entry per CDR3 protein. Of roughly 350,000 distinct CDR3 sequences in the sample, around 38% were seen once. The specimen was glioma tissue, nonneoplastic brain tissue, or PBMCs (not recorded which). The clonotype originates from a human donor with low-grade glioma or glioblastoma, undergoing nonglioma brain surgery, or in good health (not recorded which). The J gene is TRBJ2-5, the V gene TRBV28; TRBD2 agrees at 10 bases. This CDR3 is CASSTPTSGIGGTQYF. Here the CDR3 DNA reads TGTGCCAGCAGCACCCCAACTAGCGGGATCGGGGGGACCCAGTACTTC.